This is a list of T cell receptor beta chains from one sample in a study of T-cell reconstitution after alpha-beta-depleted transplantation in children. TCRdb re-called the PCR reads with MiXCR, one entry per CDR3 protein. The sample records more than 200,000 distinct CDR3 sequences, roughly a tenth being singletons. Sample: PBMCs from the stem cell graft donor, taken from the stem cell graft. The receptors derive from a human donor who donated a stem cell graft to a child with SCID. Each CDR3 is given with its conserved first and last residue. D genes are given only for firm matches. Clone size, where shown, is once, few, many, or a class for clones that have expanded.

TGCGCCAGCAGCTCGGGACCGTACGATCAGCCCCAGCATTTT,CASSSGPYDQPQHF,.,TRBV5-1,many,TRBJ1-5
TGTGCCAGCAGTTTATCGGCCAGCGCTAGCTCCTACAATGAGCAGTTCTTC,CASSLSASASSYNEQFF,.,TRBV27,many,TRBJ2-1
TGTGCCAGCAGCTTAGCGGGTCTGGAGGGTGGCTACACCTTC,CASSLAGLEGGYTF,.,TRBV7-9,.,TRBJ1-2
TGCAGTGTCGCGACTAGCAGCTCCTACGAGCAGTACTTC,CSVATSSSYEQYF,TRBD2,TRBV20-1,many,TRBJ2-7
TGTGCCAGCTCACCATTCCCCCAGGGAGAGGACACTGAAGCTTTCTTT,CASSPFPQGEDTEAFF,.,TRBV18,many,TRBJ1-1
TGTGCCAGTAGTATGGGGCACAGGGGCGATGAGCAGTTCTTC,CASSMGHRGDEQFF,TRBD1,TRBV19,many,TRBJ2-1
TGCGCCAGCAGCCCGGGACAGGGGGATCGGACTGAAGCTTTCTTT,CASSPGQGDRTEAFF,TRBD1,TRBV5-1,many,TRBJ1-1
TGTGCCAGCAGTTTTACAGGGAGGGAAGCTTTCTTT,CASSFTGREAFF,.,TRBV7-9,many,TRBJ1-1
TGTGCCAGCAGTTACACCACAGGGGATAATGGCTACACCTTC,CASSYTTGDNGYTF,TRBD1,TRBV6-5,many,TRBJ1-2
TGCAGCGTTGAGAGGCTTTCGAACACTGAAGCTTTCTTT,CSVERLSNTEAFF,.,TRBV29-1,many,TRBJ1-1
TGCGCCAGCAGCTCCGTACTCTTGGGGCACGGGAACACTGAAGCTTTCTTT,CASSSVLLGHGNTEAFF,.,TRBV5-1,many,TRBJ1-1
TGTGCCAGCAGCTTGAGGGGGGGGGCCCAACCCTCAGATACGCAGTATTTT,CASSLRGGAQPSDTQYF,.,TRBV11-2,many,TRBJ2-3
TGCAGTGCTAGAGATCGGGGTATGGGGGAGCAGTACTTC,CSARDRGMGEQYF,.,TRBV20-1,many,TRBJ2-7
TGCAGTGCTAGTGCAGGTAGGCGGACTGAAGCTTTCTTT,CSASAGRRTEAFF,.,TRBV20-1,many,TRBJ1-1
TGTGCCAGCAGTTGGGGGGGTCCCTACGAGCAGTACTTC,CASSWGGPYEQYF,TRBD2,TRBV7-2,many,TRBJ2-7
TGCGCCAGCAGCTTGGAGGCAGGGAGCGAGCAGTACTTC,CASSLEAGSEQYF,.,TRBV5-1,many,TRBJ2-7
TGCAGTGCTAGAGCGGGGGGGCCCACTGAAGCTTTCTTT,CSARAGGPTEAFF,.,TRBV20-1,many,TRBJ1-1
TGTGCCAGCAGCCAGCCTAGGGACAGGGGTCAACGCGGGAGCTCCTACAATGAGCAGTTCTTC,CASSQPRDRGQRGSSYNEQFF,TRBD1,TRBV7-2,many,TRBJ2-1
TGTGCCAGCGGGGAGGTTCAGCCCCAGCATTTT,CASGEVQPQHF,.,TRBV21-1,many,TRBJ1-5
TGTGCCATCAGTGACGGTGCTAGCACAGATACGCAGTATTTT,CAISDGASTDTQYF,.,TRBV10-3,many,TRBJ2-3
TGCGCCAGCAGCTTGGCCCGATGGGGGGACACTGAAGCTTTCTTT,CASSLARWGDTEAFF,.,TRBV5-1,many,TRBJ1-1
TGCGCCAGCAGCCAAGATAAAGGGACCGAATCCCTCCACTTT,CASSQDKGTESLHF,.,TRBV4-3,many,TRBJ1-6
TGCAGCACACGACAGGGTTATAATTCACCCCTCCACTTT,CSTRQGYNSPLHF,TRBD1,TRBV20-1,many,TRBJ1-6
TGCGCCAGCAGCTTATTTTCAACAGGGGGAAACGAAAAACTGTTTTTT,CASSLFSTGGNEKLFF,TRBD1,TRBV5-1,many,TRBJ1-4
TGCGCCAGCAGCTTGGGAGGAGATTCGAACTATGGCTACACCTTC,CASSLGGDSNYGYTF,.,TRBV5-1,.,TRBJ1-2
TGCGCCAGCAGCTCTAACCCTGAAAACACCATATATTTT,CASSSNPENTIYF,.,TRBV5-1,many,TRBJ1-3
TGCGCCAGCAGCTTACAGGGACGGAACGAAGCTTTCTTT,CASSLQGRNEAFF,.,TRBV5-1,many,TRBJ1-1
TGCGCCAGCAGCTTGGATCCGGGTGCCGACTCTGGGGCCAACGTCCTGACTTTC,CASSLDPGADSGANVLTF,.,TRBV5-1,many,TRBJ2-6
TGTGCCGCACCGCGTGGGGGGGTAAACGAAAAACTGTTTTTT,CAAPRGGVNEKLFF,.,TRBV9,many,TRBJ1-4
TGCAGTGCTAGTAGTCAAATATTGTACAATGAGCAGTTCTTC,CSASSQILYNEQFF,.,TRBV20-1,many,TRBJ2-1
TGCAGTGCCCCTGCATGGGGGGGGGCCCCAGATACGCAGTATTTT,CSAPAWGGAPDTQYF,.,TRBV20-1,many,TRBJ2-3